The source of this T cell receptor beta chain is a study of prognosis after radiotherapy for stage I lung cancer. The study amplified the TCR beta CDR3 region from genomic DNA. This amplification was carried out by two rounds of multiplex PCR. Primers were specific to each TRBV and TRBJ gene in first-round PCR. TCRdb processed the multiplex PCR reads anew with MiXCR; each CDR3 protein has one entry. The sample includes more than 30,000 distinct CDR3 sequences, 42% seen only once; the top ten take approximately 15%. V was cut by 6 bases and J by 6 bases, with 15 bases left in between. Germline V gene lookup returns CDR1 DFQATT and CDR2 SNEGSKA (reference sequence). CDR3 length equals 12 residues.

The sample was PBMCs, taken before or after stereotactic body radiation therapy (not recorded which). The chain has TRBV20-1 and TRBJ2-7; D possibly matches TRBD1 or TRBD2 (5 bases each). This TCR was sampled from a donor over 45 with non-small cell lung cancer. CDR3 nucleotide sequence: TGCAGTGCCCAGGGTGCAGGGACCGAGCAGTACTTC. Encoded protein: CSAQGAGTEQYF.